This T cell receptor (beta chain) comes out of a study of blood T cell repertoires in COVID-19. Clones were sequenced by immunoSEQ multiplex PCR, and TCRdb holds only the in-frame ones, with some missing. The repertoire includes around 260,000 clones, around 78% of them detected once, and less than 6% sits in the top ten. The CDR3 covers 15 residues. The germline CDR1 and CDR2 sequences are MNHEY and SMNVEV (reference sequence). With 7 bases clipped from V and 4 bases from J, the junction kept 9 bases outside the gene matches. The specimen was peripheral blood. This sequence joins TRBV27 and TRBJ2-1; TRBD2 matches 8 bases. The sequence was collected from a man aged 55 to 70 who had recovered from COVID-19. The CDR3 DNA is TGTGCCAGCACTTGGAGCGGGGGAGTATACAATGAGCAGTTCTTC. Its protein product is CASTWSGGVYNEQFF.